This entry concerns a single T cell receptor beta chain. The data belong to a study of blood T cell repertoires in COVID-19. Turning to the study itself: Samples representing acute and convalescent COVID-19 were sourced from the United States, Italy and Spain. From T cells, B-cell-depleted T cells, or PBMCs came the material, which was cDNA or gDNA.

Method: immunoSEQ multiplex PCR; TCRdb's copy keeps in-frame clones and lacks some. The profile shows 300,000 or so clones, approximately 87% of them singletons. This CDR3 contains 14 residues. V lost 6 bases to trimming and J lost 15 bases, with 24 bases between them. CDR1 is MNHEY, CDR2 SVGAGI, per germline. This TCR derives from a woman aged 45-65 years who had recovered from COVID-19. Sample: peripheral blood. The V call is TRBV6-5, the J call TRBJ2-4; no clear D. The chain's CDR3 is CASSLGRGEARRYF. CDR3 nucleotides: TGTGCCAGCAGCCTCGGAAGAGGAGAGGCGCGTAGGTACTTC.